This TCR beta chain was obtained from a study of CD8+ T cells in alopecia areata. General study findings and limits: Normal skin's resident alphabeta T cells are sequenced alongside lesional scalp T cells. Lesional scalp exceeded normal scalp in clonality, especially in alopecia totalis/universalis.

RNA, once extracted, was reverse transcribed into cDNA for use as the sequencing template. Method: immunoSEQ multiplex PCR; TCRdb's copy keeps in-frame clones and lacks some. The sample yields some 14,000 clones, roughly 61% seen once. The authors sorted CD4+ cells into CD25+CD127- cells for five or six patients. The CDR3 is 13 residues long. Per germline, CDR1 MNHEY and CDR2 SMNVEV (reference sequence). V was trimmed by 5 bases and J by 1 base, leaving 8 bases between them. As regards this clone: Its antigen is still unknown.

The chain links TRBV27 to TRBJ2-5; no definite D call. The sample was CD4+ Tregs sorted from blood. This receptor was taken from a human donor with alopecia areata. CDR3 nucleotides: TGTGCCAGCAGTCCATGGGGCCAAGAGACCCAGTACTTC. Translated: CASSPWGQETQYF.